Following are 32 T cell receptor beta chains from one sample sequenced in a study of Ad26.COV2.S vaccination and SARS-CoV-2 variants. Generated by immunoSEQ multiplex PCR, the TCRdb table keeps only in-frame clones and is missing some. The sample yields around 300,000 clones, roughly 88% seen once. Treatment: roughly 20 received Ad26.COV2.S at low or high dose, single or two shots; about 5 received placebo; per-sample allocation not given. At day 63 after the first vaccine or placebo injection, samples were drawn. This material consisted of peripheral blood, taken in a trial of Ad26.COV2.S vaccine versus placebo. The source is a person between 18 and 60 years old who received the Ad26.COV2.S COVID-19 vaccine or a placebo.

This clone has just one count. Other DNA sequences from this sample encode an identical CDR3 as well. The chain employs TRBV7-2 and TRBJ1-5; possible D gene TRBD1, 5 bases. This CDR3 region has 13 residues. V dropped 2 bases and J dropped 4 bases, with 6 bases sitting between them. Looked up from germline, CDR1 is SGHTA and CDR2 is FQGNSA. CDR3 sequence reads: CASSLRGNQPQHF. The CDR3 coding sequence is TGTGCCAGCAGCTTAAGGGGAAATCAGCCCCAGCATTTT.

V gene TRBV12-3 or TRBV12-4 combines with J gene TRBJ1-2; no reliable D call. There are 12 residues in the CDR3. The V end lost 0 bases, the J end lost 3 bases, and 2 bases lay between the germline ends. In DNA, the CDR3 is TGTGCCAGCAGTTTAGCCCACTATGGCTACACCTTC. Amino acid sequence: CASSLAHYGYTF.

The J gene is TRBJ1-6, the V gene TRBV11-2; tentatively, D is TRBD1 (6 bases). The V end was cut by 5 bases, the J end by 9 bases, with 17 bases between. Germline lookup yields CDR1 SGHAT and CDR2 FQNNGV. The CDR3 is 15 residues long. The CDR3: CASSPTGFGASPLHF. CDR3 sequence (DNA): TGTGCCAGCAGCCCAACAGGGTTCGGGGCTTCACCCCTCCACTTT.

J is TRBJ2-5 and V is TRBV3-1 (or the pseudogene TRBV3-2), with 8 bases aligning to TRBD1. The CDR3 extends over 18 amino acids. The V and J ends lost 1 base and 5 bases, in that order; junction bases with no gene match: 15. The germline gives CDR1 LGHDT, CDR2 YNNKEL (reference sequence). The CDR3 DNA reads TGTGCCAGCAGCCAAGGGGCAACACTGCAGGGGGCTTACGAGACCCAGTACTTC. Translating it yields CASSQGATLQGAYETQYF.

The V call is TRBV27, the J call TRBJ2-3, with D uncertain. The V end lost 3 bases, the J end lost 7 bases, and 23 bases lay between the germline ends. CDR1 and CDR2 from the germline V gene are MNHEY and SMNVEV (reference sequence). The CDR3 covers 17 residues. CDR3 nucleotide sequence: TGTGCCAGCAGTTTGAACGCAGGCCTCTATCTCCCCAATACGCAGTATTTT. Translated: CASSLNAGLYLPNTQYF.

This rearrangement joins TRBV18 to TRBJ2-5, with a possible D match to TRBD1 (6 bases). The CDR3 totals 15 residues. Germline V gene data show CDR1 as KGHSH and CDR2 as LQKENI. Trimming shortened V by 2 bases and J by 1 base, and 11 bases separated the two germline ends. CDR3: CASSPRARGQETQYF. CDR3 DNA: TGTGCCAGCTCACCAAGGGCCAGGGGCCAAGAGACCCAGTACTTC.

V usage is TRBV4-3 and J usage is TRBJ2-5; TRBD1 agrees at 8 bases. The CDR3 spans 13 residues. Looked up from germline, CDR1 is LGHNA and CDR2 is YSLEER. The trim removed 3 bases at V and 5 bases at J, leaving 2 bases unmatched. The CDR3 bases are TGCGCCAGCAGCCAGACAGGGGTGGAGACCCAGTACTTC. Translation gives CASSQTGVETQYF.

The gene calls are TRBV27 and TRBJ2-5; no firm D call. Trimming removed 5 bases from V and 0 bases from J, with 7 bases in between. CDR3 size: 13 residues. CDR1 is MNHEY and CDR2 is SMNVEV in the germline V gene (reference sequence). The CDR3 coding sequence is TGTGCCAGCAGTCCAATAGACCAAGAGACCCAGTACTTC. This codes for CASSPIDQETQYF.

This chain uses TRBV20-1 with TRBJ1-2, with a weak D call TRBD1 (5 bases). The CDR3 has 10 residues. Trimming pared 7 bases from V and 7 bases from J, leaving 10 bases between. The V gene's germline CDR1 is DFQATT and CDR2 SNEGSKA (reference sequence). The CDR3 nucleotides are TGCAGTGTGGAGGGGAGTGGCTACACCTTC. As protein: CSVEGSGYTF.

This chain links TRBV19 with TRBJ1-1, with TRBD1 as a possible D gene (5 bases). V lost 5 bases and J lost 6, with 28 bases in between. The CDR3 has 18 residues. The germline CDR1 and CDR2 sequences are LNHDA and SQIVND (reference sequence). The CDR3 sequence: CASSLWGYPGPQGAEAFF. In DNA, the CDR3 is TGTGCCAGTAGTCTTTGGGGCTATCCGGGACCCCAAGGGGCTGAAGCTTTCTTT.

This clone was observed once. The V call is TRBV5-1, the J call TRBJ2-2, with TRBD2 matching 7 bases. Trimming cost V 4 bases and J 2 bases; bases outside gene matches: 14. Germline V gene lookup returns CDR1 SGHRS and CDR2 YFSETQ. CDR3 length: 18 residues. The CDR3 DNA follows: TGCGCCAGCAGCCCCGGCCAAGGACTAGGGCCAAACACCGGGGAGCTGTTTTTT. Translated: CASSPGQGLGPNTGELFF.

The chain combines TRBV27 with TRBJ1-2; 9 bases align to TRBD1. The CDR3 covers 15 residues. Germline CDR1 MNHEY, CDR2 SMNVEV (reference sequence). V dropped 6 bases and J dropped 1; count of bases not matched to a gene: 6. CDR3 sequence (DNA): TGTGCCAGCAGCCGCCGACAGGGGGTTAACTATGGCTACACCTTC. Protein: CASSRRQGVNYGYTF.

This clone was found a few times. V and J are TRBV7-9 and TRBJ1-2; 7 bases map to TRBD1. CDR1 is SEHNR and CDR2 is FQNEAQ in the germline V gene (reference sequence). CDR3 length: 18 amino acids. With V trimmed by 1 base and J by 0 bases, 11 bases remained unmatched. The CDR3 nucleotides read TGTGCCAGCAGCTTAGAGGGGGTTCGGGACAGCCCTAACTATGGCTACACCTTC. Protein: CASSLEGVRDSPNYGYTF. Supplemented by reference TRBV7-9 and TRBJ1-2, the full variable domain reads DTGVSQNPRHKITKRGQNVTFRCDPISEHNRLYWYRQTLGQGPEFLTYFQNEAQLEKSRLLSDRFSAERPKGSFSTLEIQRTEQGDSAMYLCASSLEGVRDSPNYGYTFGSGTRLTVV.

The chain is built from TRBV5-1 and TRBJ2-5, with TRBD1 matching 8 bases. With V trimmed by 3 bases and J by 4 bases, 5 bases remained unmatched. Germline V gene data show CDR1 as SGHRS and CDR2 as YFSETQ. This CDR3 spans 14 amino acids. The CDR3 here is CASSSQGARETQYF. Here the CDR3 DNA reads TGCGCCAGCAGCTCGCAGGGGGCGCGAGAGACCCAGTACTTC. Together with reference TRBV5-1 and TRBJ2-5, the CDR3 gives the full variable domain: KAGVTQTPRYLIKTRGQQVTLSCSPISGHRSVSWYQQTPGQGLQFLFEYFSETQRNKGNFPGRFSGRQFSNSRSEMNVSTLELGDSALYLCASSSQGARETQYFGPGTRLLVL.

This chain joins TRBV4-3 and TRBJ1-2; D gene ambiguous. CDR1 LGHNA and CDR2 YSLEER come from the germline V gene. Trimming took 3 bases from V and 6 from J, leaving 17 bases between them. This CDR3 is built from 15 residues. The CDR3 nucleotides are TGCGCCAGCAGCCACGACAACCCAGGCTTTGATGGCTACACCTTC. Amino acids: CASSHDNPGFDGYTF.

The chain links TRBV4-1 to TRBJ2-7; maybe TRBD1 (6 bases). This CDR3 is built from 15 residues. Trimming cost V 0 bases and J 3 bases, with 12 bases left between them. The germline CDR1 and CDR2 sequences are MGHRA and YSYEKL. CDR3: CASSQDLGTLYEQYV. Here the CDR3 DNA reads TGCGCCAGCAGCCAAGATCTGGGGACACTCTACGAGCAGTACGTC.

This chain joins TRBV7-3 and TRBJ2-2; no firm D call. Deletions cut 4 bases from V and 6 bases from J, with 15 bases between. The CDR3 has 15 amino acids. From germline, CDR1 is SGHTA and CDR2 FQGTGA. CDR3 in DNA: TGTGCCAGCAGCTCTTCCCCGAGCCCGGCCGGGGAGCTGTTTTTT. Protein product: CASSSSPSPAGELFF.

In DNA form, the CDR3 reads TGTGCCAGTAACGAATTCCAGGGAGCGCCCGGAAACACCATATATTTT. Its translation: CASNEFQGAPGNTIYF. The J gene is TRBJ1-3, the V gene TRBV19; a possible D gene is TRBD1 (5 bases). The CDR3 length is 16 residues. The V end lost 7 bases, the J end lost 4 bases, and 20 bases lay between the germline ends. The germline V gene encodes CDR1 LNHDA and CDR2 SQIVND (reference sequence).

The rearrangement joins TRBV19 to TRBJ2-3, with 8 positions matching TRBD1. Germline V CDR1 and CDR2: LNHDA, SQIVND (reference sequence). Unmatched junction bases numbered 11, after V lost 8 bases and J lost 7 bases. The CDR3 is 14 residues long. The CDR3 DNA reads TGTGCCAGTCAAGACAGGGGCCTTCTGAATACGCAGTATTTT. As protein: CASQDRGLLNTQYF.

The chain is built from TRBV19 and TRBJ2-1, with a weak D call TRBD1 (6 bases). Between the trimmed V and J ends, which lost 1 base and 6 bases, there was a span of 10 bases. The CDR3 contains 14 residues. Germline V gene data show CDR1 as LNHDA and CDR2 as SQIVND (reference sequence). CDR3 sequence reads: CASSIGQGLNEQFF. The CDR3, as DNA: TGTGCCAGTAGTATAGGGCAGGGGCTCAATGAGCAGTTCTTC.

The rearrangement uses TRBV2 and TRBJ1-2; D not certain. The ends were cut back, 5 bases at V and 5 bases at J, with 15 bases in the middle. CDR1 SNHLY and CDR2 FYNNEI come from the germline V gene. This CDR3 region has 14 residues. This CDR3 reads CASSYTQTIYGYTF. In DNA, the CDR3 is TGTGCCAGCAGTTATACACAAACAATATATGGCTACACCTTC.

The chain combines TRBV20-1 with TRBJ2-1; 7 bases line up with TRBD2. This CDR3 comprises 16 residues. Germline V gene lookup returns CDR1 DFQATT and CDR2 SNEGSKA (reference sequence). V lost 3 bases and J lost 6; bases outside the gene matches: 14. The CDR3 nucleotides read TGCAGTGCTAGTCAATTAGAACCTAGCGGTGTCAATGAGCAGTTCTTC. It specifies CSASQLEPSGVNEQFF.

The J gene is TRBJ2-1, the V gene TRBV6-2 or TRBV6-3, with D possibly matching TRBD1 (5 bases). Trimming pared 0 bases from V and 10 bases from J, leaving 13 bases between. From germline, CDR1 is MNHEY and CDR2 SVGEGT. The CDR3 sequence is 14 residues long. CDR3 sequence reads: CASSYSSGFGEQFF. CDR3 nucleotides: TGTGCCAGCAGTTACTCGTCAGGGTTTGGGGAGCAGTTCTTC.

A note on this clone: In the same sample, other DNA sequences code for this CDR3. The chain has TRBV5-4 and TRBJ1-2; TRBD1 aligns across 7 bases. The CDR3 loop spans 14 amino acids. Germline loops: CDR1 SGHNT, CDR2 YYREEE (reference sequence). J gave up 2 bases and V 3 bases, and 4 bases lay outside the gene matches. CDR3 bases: TGTGCCAGCAGCTCAGGGACAGCAAACTATGGCTACACCTTC. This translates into CASSSGTANYGYTF.

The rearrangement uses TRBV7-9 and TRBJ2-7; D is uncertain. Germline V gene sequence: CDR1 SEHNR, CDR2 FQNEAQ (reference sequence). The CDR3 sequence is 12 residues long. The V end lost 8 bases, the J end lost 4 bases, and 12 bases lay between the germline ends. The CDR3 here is CASGETVYEQYF. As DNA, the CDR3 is TGTGCCAGCGGAGAAACAGTGTACGAGCAGTACTTC.

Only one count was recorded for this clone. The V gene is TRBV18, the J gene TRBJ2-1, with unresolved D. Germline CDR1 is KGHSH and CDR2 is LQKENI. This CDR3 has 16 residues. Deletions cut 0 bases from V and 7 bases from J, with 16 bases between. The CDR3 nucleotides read TGTGCCAGCTCACCACCGGGCGGTCGAGTGGTGAATGAGCAGTTCTTC. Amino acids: CASSPPGGRVVNEQFF.

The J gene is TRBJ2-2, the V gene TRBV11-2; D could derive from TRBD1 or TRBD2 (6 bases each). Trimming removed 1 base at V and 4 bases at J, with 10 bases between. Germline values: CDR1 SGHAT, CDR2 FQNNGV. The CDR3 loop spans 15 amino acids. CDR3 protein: CASSLGRGPTGELFF. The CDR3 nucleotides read TGTGCCAGCAGCTTAGGCCGGGGGCCCACCGGGGAGCTGTTTTTT.

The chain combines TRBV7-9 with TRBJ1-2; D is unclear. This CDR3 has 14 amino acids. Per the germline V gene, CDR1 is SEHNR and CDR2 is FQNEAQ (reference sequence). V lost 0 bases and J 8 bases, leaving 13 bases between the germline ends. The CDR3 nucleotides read TGTGCCAGCAGCTTAGCGATTATAGGGAAGGGCTACACCTTC. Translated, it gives CASSLAIIGKGYTF. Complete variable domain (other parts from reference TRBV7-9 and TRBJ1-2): DTGVSQNPRHKITKRGQNVTFRCDPISEHNRLYWYRQTLGQGPEFLTYFQNEAQLEKSRLLSDRFSAERPKGSFSTLEIQRTEQGDSAMYLCASSLAIIGKGYTFGSGTRLTVV.

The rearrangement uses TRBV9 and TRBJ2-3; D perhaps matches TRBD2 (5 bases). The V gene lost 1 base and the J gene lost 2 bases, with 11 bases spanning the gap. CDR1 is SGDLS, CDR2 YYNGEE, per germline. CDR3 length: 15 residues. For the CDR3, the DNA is TGTGCCAGCAGCGTATTGGAGGTTTCCACAGATACGCAGTATTTT. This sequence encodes CASSVLEVSTDTQYF.

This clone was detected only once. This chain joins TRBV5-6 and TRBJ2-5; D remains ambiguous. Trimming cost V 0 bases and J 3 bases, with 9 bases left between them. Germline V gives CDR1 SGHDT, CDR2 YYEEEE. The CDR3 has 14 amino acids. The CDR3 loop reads CASSLGLTKETQYF. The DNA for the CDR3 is TGTGCCAGCAGCTTGGGACTGACGAAAGAGACCCAGTACTTC.

This chain's CDR3 is CASSFSTYGYTF. In nucleotides, the CDR3 is TGTGCCAGCAGCTTCAGCACCTATGGCTACACCTTC. The chain uses TRBV7-9 and TRBJ1-2; no definite D call. The germline CDR1 and CDR2 sequences are SEHNR and FQNEAQ (reference sequence). The CDR3 covers 12 residues. V was trimmed by 3 bases and J by 4 bases, leaving 6 bases between them.

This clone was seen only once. The CDR3 DNA reads TGTGCCAGCAGCTTGGAGTGGACAGGGACTTCTGAAGCTTTCTTT. This gives the protein CASSLEWTGTSEAFF. This rearrangement joins TRBV5-5 to TRBJ1-1; TRBD1 matches at 8 bases. Unmatched junction bases numbered 7, after V lost 0 bases and J lost 6 bases. CDR1 and CDR2 from the germline V gene are SGHKS and YYEKEE (reference sequence). The CDR3 is made up of 15 amino acids.